The clone carrying this T cell receptor beta chain has a handful of counts. Its antigen is not identified. The source of the sample is a study of OX40 agonist ivuxolimab in advanced cancers. Study overall: Those treated in dose escalation had hepatocellular carcinoma, melanoma, renal cell cancer or head and neck cancer. General observations from the study: By week 6 at 0.1 to 3.0 mg/kg, blood CD4+ and CD8+ T cells had expanded clonally.

Sequenced by immunoSEQ multiplex PCR; TCRdb stores in-frame clones only, minus some. In the table there are under 40,000 clones, under 85% of which are singletons. Patients were ruled out by autoimmune disease history or systemic immunosuppression. The CDR3 contains 18 residues. The V segment lost 2 bases and the J segment 0 bases; nucleotides outside the gene matches: 6. From germline, CDR1 is MGHRA and CDR2 YSYEKL. The receptor's source is an adult with an advanced solid tumor such as melanoma, head and neck, liver or kidney cancer. Sequencing was performed on CD4+ or CD8+ T cells sorted from blood, taken in a trial of the OX40 agonist ivuxolimab. The rearrangement uses TRBV4-1 and TRBJ2-2, with 10 positions matching TRBD2. The CDR3 spells CASSQQTSGYANTGELFF. Written as DNA, the CDR3 is TGCGCCAGCAGCCAACAGACTAGCGGGTACGCGAACACCGGGGAGCTGTTTTTT.